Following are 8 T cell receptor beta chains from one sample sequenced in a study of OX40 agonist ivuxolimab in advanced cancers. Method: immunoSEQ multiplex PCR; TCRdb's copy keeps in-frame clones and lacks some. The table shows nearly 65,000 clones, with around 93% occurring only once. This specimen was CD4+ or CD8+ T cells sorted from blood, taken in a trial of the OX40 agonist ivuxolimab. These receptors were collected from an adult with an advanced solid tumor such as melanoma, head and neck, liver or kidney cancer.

CDR3 nucleotide sequence: TGTGCCAGCAGCCTACGGCGGGGAGGGGACTACAATGAGCAGTTCTTC. This encodes CASSLRRGGDYNEQFF. This sequence joins TRBV5-6 and TRBJ2-1, with TRBD2 matching 7 bases. The CDR3 totals 16 residues. CDR1 is SGHDT and CDR2 is YYEEEE in the germline V gene. Trimming removed 4 bases from V and 3 bases from J; junction bases left unmatched: 10.

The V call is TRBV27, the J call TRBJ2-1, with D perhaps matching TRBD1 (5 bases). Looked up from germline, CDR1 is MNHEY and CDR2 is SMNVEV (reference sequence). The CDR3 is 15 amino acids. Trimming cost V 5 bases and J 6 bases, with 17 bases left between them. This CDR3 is CASSPGSLGVNEQFF. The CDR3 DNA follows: TGTGCCAGCAGTCCCGGTAGTTTAGGGGTCAATGAGCAGTTCTTC.

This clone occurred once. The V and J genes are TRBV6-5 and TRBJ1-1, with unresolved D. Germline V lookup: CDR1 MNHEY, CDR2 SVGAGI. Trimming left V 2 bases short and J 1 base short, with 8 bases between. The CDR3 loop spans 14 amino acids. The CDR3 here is CASSYDWGNTEAFF. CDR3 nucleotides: TGTGCCAGCAGTTACGATTGGGGGAACACTGAAGCTTTCTTT.

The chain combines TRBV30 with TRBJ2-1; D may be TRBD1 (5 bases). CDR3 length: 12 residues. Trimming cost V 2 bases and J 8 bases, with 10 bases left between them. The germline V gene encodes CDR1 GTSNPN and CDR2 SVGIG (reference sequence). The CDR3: CAWSPGSDEQFF. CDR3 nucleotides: TGTGCCTGGAGTCCAGGGTCGGATGAGCAGTTCTTC. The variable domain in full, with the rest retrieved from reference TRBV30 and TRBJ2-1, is SQTIHQWPATLVQPVGSPLSLECTVEGTSNPNLYWYRQAAGRGLQLLFYSVGIGQISSEVPQNLSASRPQDRQFILSSKKLLLSDSGFYLCAWSPGSDEQFFGPGTRLTVL.

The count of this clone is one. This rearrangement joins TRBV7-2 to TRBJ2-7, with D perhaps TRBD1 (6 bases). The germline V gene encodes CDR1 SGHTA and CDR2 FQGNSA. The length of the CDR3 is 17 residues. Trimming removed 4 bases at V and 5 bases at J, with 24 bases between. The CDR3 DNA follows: TGTGCCAGCAGCTCTCGGGGTCCAGGGGTGAGTCTCCACGAGCAGTACGTC. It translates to CASSSRGPGVSLHEQYV.

CDR3: CASSFVAGGLGETQYF. The CDR3 DNA reads as TGTGCCAGCAGCTTTGTAGCGGGAGGGTTAGGAGAGACCCAGTACTTC. V and J are TRBV7-9 and TRBJ2-5, with TRBD2 matching over 11 bases. The CDR3 runs 16 residues. Germline CDR1 and CDR2: SEHNR and FQNEAQ (reference sequence). The ends lost 3 bases at V and 4 bases at J; junction bases unmatched: 7.

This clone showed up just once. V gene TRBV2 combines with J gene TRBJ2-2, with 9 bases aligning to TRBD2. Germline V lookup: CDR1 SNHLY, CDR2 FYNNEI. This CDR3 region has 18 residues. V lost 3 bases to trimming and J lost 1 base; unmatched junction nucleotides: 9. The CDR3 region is CASSDSRLAGKNTGELFF. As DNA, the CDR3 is TGTGCCAGCAGTGACTCTAGGCTAGCGGGGAAGAACACCGGGGAGCTGTTTTTT.

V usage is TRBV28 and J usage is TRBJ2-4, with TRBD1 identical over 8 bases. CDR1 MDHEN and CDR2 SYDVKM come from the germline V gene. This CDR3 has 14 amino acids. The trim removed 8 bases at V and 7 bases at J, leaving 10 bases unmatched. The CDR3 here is CASHSSGGWNIQYF. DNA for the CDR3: TGTGCCAGCCATTCATCAGGGGGCTGGAACATTCAGTACTTC.